This T cell receptor beta chain appears in the sequencing data of a study of T cells in Graves' hyperthyroidism and ophthalmopathy. V was shortened by 0 bases and J by 8 bases, with 8 bases between the two germline ends. Looked up from germline, CDR1 is SGHRS and CDR2 is YFSETQ. This CDR3 region has 13 residues. This clonotype was observed a handful of times. Researchers took RNA transcripts and amplified the TCR beta CDR3 regions from them. TCR CDR3 regions were first amplified by RT-PCR with HTBI primers. TCRdb re-called the multiplex PCR reads with MiXCR, one entry per CDR3 protein. The sample has under 500,000 distinct CDR3 sequences, over 11% seen once; the top ten hold around 28%.

This sequence originates from a man aged 45 to 65 with Graves' ophthalmopathy. The chain uses TRBV5-1 and TRBJ1-4; no definite D call. The sample was blood. The CDR3 region is CASSLALGEKLFF. The CDR3 nucleotides read TGCGCCAGCAGCTTGGCCCTGGGAGAAAAACTGTTTTTT.